The sequence of this T cell receptor (beta chain) was determined in a study of T cell repertoires in cytomegalovirus infection. A word on this clonotype: Antigen specificity is unknown.

The V segment lost 11 bases and the J segment 3 bases; nucleotides outside the gene matches: 4. CDR1 is MNHNS, CDR2 SASEGT, per germline. This CDR3 has 11 residues. TCRdb called the reads again in MiXCR, with one record for every CDR3 protein. Of 450,000 to 650,000 distinct CDR3 sequences in the sample, under 45% were seen once. Study results and limitations: It was HLA-C-restricted CMV-specific TCR beta clonotypes that dominated the response ex vivo.

The rearrangement joins TRBV6-1 to TRBJ2-7, with TRBD2 matching over 7 bases. Sequences were derived from cultured PBMCs, sampled from culture after CMV antigen stimulation. The clonotype originates from a human donor in good health (CMV status not recorded). Some clones in this sample may be carry-over from other donors' samples. The CDR3 DNA sequence: TGTGCCGGGGGGGTCAACTACGAGCAGTACTTC. It is translated as CAGGVNYEQYF.